The clone carrying this T cell receptor (beta chain) was observed a few times. This CDR3 comprises 17 residues. Germline CDR1 reads MGHRA; CDR2 reads YSYEKL. Trimming left V 0 bases short and J 0 bases short, with 12 bases between. The data are from a study of blood T cells in healthy people across ages. PCR was performed a second time for about 7 to 12 cycles using a sample-barcoded 5' primer and a J-beta primer mix. In TCRdb, the 5' RACE reads were re-called with MiXCR into one record per CDR3 protein. The sample holds some 1.5 million distinct CDR3 sequences, roughly 28% seen once. Material: blood. The clonotype originates from a woman between 25 and 40 years old in good health. This chain joins TRBV4-1 and TRBJ2-1; D remains ambiguous. The CDR3: CASSQDPPGRSYNEQFF. In DNA, the CDR3 is TGCGCCAGCAGCCAAGATCCCCCCGGACGCTCCTACAATGAGCAGTTCTTC.